Shown below are 8 T cell receptor beta chains from a single sample sequenced in a study of cytomegalovirus exposure and HLA in healthy donors. Assay used: immunoSEQ multiplex PCR; TCRdb lists only in-frame clones, some missing. Among around 250,000 clones, 85% to 90% were seen once, and the ten largest hold 0.3% to 0.4%. The sequenced material came from PBMCs. These receptor sequences come from a young woman in good health and CMV-seronegative.

The genes are TRBV7-9 and TRBJ1-4; 7 bases line up with TRBD1. The CDR3 runs 15 residues. After removal of 6 bases from V and 8 bases from J, the junction contained 12 bases not matched to a gene. CDR1 is SEHNR, CDR2 FQNEAQ, per germline (reference sequence). The CDR3 sequence is CASRKQGIGGEKLFF. Here the CDR3 DNA reads TGTGCCAGCAGAAAACAGGGGATTGGGGGCGAAAAACTGTTTTTT. The full variable domain, completed using reference TRBV7-9 and TRBJ1-4, is DTGVSQNPRHKITKRGQNVTFRCDPISEHNRLYWYRQTLGQGPEFLTYFQNEAQLEKSRLLSDRFSAERPKGSFSTLEIQRTEQGDSAMYLCASRKQGIGGEKLFFGSGTQLSVL.

The CDR3 sequence: CATIRPPGNENIQYF. The CDR3 coding sequence is TGTGCCACCATCCGACCGCCCGGGAATGAAAACATTCAGTACTTC. The chain carries TRBV2 and TRBJ2-4; a possible D gene is TRBD2 (5 bases). With 10 bases removed from V and 5 bases from J, the gap between germline ends came to 21 bases. The germline gives CDR1 SNHLY, CDR2 FYNNEI. The CDR3 has 15 residues.

This sequence joins TRBV5-4 and TRBJ2-7, with 8 bases lining up with TRBD1. The V and J ends lost 0 bases and 2 bases, in that order; junction bases with no gene match: 7. Germline assignment: CDR1 SGHNT and CDR2 YYREEE (reference sequence). CDR3 size: 16 residues. CDR3 sequence reads: CASSLAGDRSTYEQYV. The CDR3 nucleotides are TGTGCCAGCAGCTTGGCCGGGGACAGGTCAACCTACGAGCAGTACGTC.

This chain joins TRBV5-1 and TRBJ2-5; D gene uncertain. V was shortened by 0 bases and J by 3 bases, with 9 bases between the two germline ends. Germline-derived CDR1 and CDR2 are SGHRS and YFSETQ. The CDR3 runs to 14 residues. The CDR3 bases are TGCGCCAGCAGCTTGGGTCTAGAGAAAGAGACCCAGTACTTC. It yields the protein CASSLGLEKETQYF.

The chain joins TRBV15 to TRBJ1-2; TRBD1 matches 8 bases. Germline lookup yields CDR1 LNHNV and CDR2 YYDKDF (reference sequence). This CDR3 spans 13 amino acids. J gave up 4 bases and V 5 bases, and 3 bases lay outside the gene matches. The DNA for the CDR3 is TGTGCCACCAGCGGGGACAGGATCTATGGCTACACCTTC. Translation gives CATSGDRIYGYTF.

The rearrangement joins TRBV6-5 to TRBJ1-5; no firm D call. V lost 5 bases and J 3 bases, leaving 11 bases between the germline ends. CDR1 and CDR2 (germline): MNHEY, SVGAGI. There are 14 residues in the CDR3. The CDR3 here is CASSPDGNNQPQHF. Here the CDR3 DNA reads TGTGCCAGCAGTCCTGACGGGAACAATCAGCCCCAGCATTTT.

To note about this clone: The junction departs from the called germline gene at one end, perhaps through a read error. The J gene is TRBJ2-1, the V gene TRBV14, with 10 bases identical to TRBD2. This CDR3 contains 15 residues. Germline CDR1 and CDR2: SGHDN and FVKESK. The CDR3 loop is CASRQAGGPDNEQFF. The CDR3, as DNA: TGTGCCAGCAGGCAAGCGGGGGGGCCCGACAATGAGCAGTTCTTC.

This chain links TRBV11-2 with TRBJ2-1, with TRBD1 identical over 10 bases. The CDR3 consists of 17 residues. The V gene's germline CDR1 is SGHAT and CDR2 FQNNGV. The junction had 10 bases not matched to a gene; V was cut back by 1 base and J by 7 bases. Written as DNA, the CDR3 is TGTGCCAGCAGCTTAGGGTACCGGGACAGGGGAAGGAATGAGCAGTTCTTC. Protein product: CASSLGYRDRGRNEQFF.